The clone carrying this T cell receptor beta chain has just a few counts. The antigen is unknown. The sample comes from a study of T-cell reconstitution after alpha-beta-depleted transplantation in children. Study-level results: There were reportedly several hundred expanded graft clones from which alpha-beta T cells came about two months after transplant. Surviving recipient T cells and thymic progenitors accounted for the high day-60 TCRbeta diversity observed in some patients. T-cell numbers and diversity one year post-transplant derived largely from freshly generated T cells.

During its preparation, the TCRbeta library received unique molecular identifiers. TCRdb called the PCR reads again in MiXCR, with one record for every CDR3 protein. The sample consists of roughly 570,000 distinct CDR3 sequences, roughly 27% of them appearing once. Germline CDR1 and CDR2: DFQATT and SNEGSKA (reference sequence). The V and J ends lost 0 bases and 2 bases respectively, with 16 bases between them. The CDR3 sequence is 16 residues long. The chain carries TRBV20-1 and TRBJ1-2; possible D gene TRBD1, 5 bases. The starting material was PBMCs, obtained before TCRalphabeta/CD19-depleted stem cell transplant. This sequence was found in a boy younger than two with Wiskott-Aldrich syndrome, due to receive a stem cell transplant. This chain's CDR3 is CSARDTSRGENYGYTF. The DNA of the CDR3 is TGCAGTGCTAGAGATACTTCTCGGGGGGAAAACTATGGCTACACCTTC.